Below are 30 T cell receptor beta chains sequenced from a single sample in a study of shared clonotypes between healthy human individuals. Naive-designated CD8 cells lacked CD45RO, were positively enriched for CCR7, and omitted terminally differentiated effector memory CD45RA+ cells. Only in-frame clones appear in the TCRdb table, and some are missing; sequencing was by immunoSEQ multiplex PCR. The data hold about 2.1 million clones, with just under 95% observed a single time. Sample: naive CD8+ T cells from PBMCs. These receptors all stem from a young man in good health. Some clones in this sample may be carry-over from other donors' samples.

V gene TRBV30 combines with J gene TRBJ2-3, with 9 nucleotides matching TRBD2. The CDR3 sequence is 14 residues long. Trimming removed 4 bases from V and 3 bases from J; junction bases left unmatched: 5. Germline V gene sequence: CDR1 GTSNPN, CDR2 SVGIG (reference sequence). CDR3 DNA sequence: TGTGCCTGGACAATAGCGGGAGCAACAGATACGCAGTATTTT. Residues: CAWTIAGATDTQYF.

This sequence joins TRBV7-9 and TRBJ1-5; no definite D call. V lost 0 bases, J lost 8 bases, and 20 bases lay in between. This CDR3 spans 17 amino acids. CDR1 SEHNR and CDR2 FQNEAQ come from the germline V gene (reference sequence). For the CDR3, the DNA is TGTGCCAGCAGCTTAGCGCGTATGGGCCCGGGAAGGGAGCCCCAGCATTTT. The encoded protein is CASSLARMGPGREPQHF.

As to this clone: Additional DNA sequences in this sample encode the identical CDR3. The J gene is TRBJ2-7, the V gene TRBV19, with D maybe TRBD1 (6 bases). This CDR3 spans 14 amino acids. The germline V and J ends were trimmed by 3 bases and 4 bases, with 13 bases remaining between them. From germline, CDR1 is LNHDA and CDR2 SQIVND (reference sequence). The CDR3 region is CASSIRDTSYEQYF. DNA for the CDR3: TGTGCCAGTAGTATCCGGGACACTTCATACGAGCAGTACTTC.

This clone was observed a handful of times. The DNA for the CDR3 is TGCGCCAGCAGCCAAGATGTGGGAAACCGCAATCAGCCCCAGCATTTT. As protein: CASSQDVGNRNQPQHF. This sequence joins TRBV4-1 and TRBJ1-5, with D uncertain. CDR3 length: 16 amino acids. The V and J ends lost 0 bases and 2 bases respectively, with 11 bases between them. Germline assignment: CDR1 MGHRA and CDR2 YSYEKL.

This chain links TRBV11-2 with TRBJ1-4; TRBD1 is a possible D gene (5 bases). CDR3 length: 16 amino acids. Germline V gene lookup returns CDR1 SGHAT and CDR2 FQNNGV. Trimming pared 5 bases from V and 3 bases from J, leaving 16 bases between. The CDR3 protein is CASSPPLRAPNEKLFF. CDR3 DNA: TGTGCCAGCAGCCCGCCTCTCAGGGCTCCTAATGAAAAACTGTTTTTT.

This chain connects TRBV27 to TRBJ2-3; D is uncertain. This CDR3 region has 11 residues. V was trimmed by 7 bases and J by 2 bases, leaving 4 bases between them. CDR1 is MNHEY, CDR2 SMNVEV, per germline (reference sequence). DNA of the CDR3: TGTGCCAGCATCGCCACAGATACGCAGTATTTT. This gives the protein CASIATDTQYF.

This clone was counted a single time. CDR3 amino acids: CASSLAGDTGELFF. DNA of the CDR3: TGCGCCAGCAGTTTAGCGGGGGACACCGGGGAGCTGTTTTTT. The rearrangement joins TRBV10-2 to TRBJ2-2; 9 bases agree with TRBD2. The germline V gene has CDR1 WSHSY and CDR2 SAAADI. The CDR3 has 14 amino acids. With V trimmed by 5 bases and J by 3 bases, 1 base remained unmatched.

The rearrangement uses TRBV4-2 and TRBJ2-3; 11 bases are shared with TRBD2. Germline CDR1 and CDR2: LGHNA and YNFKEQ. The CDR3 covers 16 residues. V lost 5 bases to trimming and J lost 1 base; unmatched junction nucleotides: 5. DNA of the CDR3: TGTGCCAGCAGCAAGGGACTAGCGGAGCGCACAGATACGCAGTATTTT. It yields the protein CASSKGLAERTDTQYF.

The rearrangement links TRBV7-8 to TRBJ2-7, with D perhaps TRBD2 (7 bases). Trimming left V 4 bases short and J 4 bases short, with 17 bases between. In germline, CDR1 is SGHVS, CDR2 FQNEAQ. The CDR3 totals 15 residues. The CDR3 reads CASSSGAGEGYEQYF. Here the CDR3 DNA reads TGTGCCAGCAGCTCAGGGGCGGGAGAGGGTTACGAGCAGTACTTC.

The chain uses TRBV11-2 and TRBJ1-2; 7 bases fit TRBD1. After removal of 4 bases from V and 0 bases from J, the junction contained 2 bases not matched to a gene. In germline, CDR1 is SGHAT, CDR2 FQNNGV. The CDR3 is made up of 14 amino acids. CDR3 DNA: TGTGCCAGCAGCTGGGGACAGTCTAACTATGGCTACACCTTC. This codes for CASSWGQSNYGYTF. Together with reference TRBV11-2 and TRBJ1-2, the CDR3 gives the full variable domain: EAGVAQSPRYKIIEKRQSVAFWCNPISGHATLYWYQQILGQGPKLLIQFQNNGVVDDSQLPKDRFSAERLKGVDSTLKIQPAKLEDSAVYLCASSWGQSNYGYTFGSGTRLTVV.

The CDR3: CSVPGPTYEQYF. The CDR3 region has the DNA TGCAGCGTACCGGGGCCTACCTACGAGCAGTACTTC. The chain joins TRBV29-1 to TRBJ2-7; tentatively, D is TRBD1 or TRBD2 (5 bases each). There are 12 residues in the CDR3. V was shortened by 6 bases and J by 2 bases, with 11 bases between the two germline ends. Germline V gives CDR1 SQVTM, CDR2 ANQGSEA.

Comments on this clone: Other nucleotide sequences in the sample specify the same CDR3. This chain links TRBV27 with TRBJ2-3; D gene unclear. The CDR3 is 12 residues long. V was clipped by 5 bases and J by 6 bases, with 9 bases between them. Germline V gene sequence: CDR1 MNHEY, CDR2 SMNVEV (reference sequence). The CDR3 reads CASSPHLDTQYF. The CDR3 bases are TGTGCCAGCAGTCCCCATTTGGATACGCAGTATTTT.

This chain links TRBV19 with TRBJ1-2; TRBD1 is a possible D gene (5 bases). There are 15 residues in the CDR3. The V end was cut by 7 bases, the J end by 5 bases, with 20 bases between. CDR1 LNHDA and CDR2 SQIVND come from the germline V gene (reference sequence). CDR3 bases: TGTGCCAGTACCCCAGGGAGGGCACCGAGTTATGGCTACACCTTC. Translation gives CASTPGRAPSYGYTF.

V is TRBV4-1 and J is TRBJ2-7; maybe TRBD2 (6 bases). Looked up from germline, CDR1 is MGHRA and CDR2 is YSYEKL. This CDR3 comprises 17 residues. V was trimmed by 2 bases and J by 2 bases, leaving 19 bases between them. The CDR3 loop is CASSQLLGGLVAYEQYF. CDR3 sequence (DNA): TGCGCCAGCAGCCAACTGCTAGGAGGGTTAGTAGCCTACGAGCAGTACTTC.

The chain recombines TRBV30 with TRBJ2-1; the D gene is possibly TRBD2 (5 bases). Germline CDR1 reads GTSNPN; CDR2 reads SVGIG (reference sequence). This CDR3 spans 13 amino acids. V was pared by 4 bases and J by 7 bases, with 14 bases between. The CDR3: CAWTPSRWNEQFF. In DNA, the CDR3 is TGTGCCTGGACACCTAGCAGGTGGAATGAGCAGTTCTTC. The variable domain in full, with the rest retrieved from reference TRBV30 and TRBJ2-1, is SQTIHQWPATLVQPVGSPLSLECTVEGTSNPNLYWYRQAAGRGLQLLFYSVGIGQISSEVPQNLSASRPQDRQFILSSKKLLLSDSGFYLCAWTPSRWNEQFFGPGTRLTVL.

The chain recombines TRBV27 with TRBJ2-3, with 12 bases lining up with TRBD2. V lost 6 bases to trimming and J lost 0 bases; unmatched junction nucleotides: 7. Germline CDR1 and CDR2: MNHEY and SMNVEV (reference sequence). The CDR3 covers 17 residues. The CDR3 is CASRPRLAGESTDTQYF. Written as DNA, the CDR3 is TGTGCCAGCAGACCACGACTAGCGGGGGAAAGCACAGATACGCAGTATTTT.

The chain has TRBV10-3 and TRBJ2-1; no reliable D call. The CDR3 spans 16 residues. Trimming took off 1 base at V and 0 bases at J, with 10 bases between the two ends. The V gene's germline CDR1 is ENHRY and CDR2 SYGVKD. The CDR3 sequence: CAISELGLSSYNEQFF. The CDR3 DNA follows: TGTGCCATCAGTGAGTTGGGCCTTAGCTCCTACAATGAGCAGTTCTTC.

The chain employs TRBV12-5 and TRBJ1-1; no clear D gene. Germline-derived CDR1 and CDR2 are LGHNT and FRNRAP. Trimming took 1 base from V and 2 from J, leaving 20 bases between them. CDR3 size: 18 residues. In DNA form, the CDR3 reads TGTGCTAGTGGTTTGGCCGCGCCTTCCGGCAAATTAAACACTGAAGCTTTCTTT. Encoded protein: CASGLAAPSGKLNTEAFF.

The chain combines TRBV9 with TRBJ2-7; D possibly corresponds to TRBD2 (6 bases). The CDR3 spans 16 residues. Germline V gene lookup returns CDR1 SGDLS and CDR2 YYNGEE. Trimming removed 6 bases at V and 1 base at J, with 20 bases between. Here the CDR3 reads CASTKGGSAISYEQYF. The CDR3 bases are TGTGCCAGCACAAAGGGAGGTAGCGCAATATCCTACGAGCAGTACTTC.

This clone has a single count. CDR3 amino acids: CASSPNPGQGPEQYF. The CDR3, as DNA: TGCGCCAGCAGCCCCAATCCGGGACAGGGCCCCGAGCAGTACTTC. The chain employs TRBV4-1 and TRBJ2-7; 9 bases align to TRBD1. With V trimmed by 4 bases and J by 6 bases, 10 bases remained unmatched. CDR1 is MGHRA, CDR2 YSYEKL, per germline. This CDR3 has 15 residues.

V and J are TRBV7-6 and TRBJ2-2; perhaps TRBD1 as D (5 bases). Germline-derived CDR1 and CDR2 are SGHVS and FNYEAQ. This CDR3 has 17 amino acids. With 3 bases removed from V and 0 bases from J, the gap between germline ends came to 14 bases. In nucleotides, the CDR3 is TGTGCCAGCAGCTTTACAAGGGGCGGAGCGAACACCGGGGAGCTGTTTTTT. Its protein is CASSFTRGGANTGELFF.

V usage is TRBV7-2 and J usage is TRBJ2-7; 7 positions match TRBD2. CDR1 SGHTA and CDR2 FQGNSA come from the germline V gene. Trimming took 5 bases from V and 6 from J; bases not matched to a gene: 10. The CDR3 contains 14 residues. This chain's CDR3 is CASSHRLAFGEQYF. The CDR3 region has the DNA TGTGCCAGCAGCCATCGACTAGCATTTGGCGAGCAGTACTTC.

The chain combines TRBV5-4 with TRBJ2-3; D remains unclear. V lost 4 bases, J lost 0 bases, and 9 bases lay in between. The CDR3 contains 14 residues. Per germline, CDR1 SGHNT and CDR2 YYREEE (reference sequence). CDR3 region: CASSPPSSTDTQYF. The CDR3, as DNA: TGTGCCAGCAGCCCGCCTTCCAGCACAGATACGCAGTATTTT.

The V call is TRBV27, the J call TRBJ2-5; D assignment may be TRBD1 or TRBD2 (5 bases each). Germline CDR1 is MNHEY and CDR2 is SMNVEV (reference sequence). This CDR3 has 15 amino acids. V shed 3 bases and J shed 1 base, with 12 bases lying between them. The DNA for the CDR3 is TGTGCCAGCAGTTTGAGGGGCGCGGTCCAAGAGACCCAGTACTTC. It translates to CASSLRGAVQETQYF.

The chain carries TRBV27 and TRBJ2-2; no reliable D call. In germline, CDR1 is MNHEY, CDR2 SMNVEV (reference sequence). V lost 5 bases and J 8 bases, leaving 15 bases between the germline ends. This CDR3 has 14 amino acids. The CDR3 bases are TGTGCCAGCAGTCCCCTCCGGAAGATTGGGGAGCTGTTTTTT. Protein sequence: CASSPLRKIGELFF.

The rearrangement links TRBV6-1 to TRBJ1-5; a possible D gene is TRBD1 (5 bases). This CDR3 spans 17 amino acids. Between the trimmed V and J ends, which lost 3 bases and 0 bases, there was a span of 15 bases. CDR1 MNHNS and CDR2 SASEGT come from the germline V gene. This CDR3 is CASSDDARQYSNQPQHF. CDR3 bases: TGTGCCAGCAGTGACGATGCAAGACAGTATAGCAATCAGCCCCAGCATTTT.

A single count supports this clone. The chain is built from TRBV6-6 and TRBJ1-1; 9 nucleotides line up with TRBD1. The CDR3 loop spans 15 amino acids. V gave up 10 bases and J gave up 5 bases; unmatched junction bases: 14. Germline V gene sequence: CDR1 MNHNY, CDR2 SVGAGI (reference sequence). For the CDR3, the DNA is TGTGCCATCGTGACAATTAGGACAGGGGAAACTGAAGCTTTCTTT. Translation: CAIVTIRTGETEAFF.

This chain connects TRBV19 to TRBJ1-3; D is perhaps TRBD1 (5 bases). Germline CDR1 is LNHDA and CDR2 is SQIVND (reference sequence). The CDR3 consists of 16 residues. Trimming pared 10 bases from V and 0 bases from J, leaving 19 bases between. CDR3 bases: TGTGCCACCTGGGGACCGGAGTCCTTCTCTGGAAACACCATATATTTT. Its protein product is CATWGPESFSGNTIYF.

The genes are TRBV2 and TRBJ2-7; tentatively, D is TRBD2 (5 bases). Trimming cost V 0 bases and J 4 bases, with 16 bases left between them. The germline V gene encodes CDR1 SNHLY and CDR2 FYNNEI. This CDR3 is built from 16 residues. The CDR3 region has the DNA TGTGCCAGCAGTGAAGCTCGGCCAGAGGGCGGTTACGAGCAGTACTTC. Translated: CASSEARPEGGYEQYF.

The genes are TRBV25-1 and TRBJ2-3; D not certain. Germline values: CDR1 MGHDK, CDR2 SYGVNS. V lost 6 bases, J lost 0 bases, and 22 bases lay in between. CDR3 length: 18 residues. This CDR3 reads CASSPSDGAWKSTDTQYF. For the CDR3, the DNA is TGTGCCAGCAGCCCTTCGGACGGAGCATGGAAAAGCACAGATACGCAGTATTTT.